This TCR beta chain came from a study of T cell responses to AZD1222 COVID-19 vaccine. Study-wide results and limits: Unmutated variant regions are reportedly the target of nearly half of TCRs that are spike-specific. The breadth and depth of Spike-specific TCRs increased once two AZD1222 doses had been given.

Unmatched junction bases numbered 7, after V lost 6 bases and J lost 6 bases. The CDR3 consists of 14 residues. From germline, CDR1 is SEHNR and CDR2 FQNEAQ (reference sequence). Clones were sequenced by immunoSEQ multiplex PCR, and TCRdb holds only the in-frame ones, with some missing. The repertoire consists of 110,000 or so clones, with roughly 84% occurring once and the leading ten covering 17%. Concerning this clone: Its cognate antigen is unknown.

The gene calls are TRBV7-9 and TRBJ1-4; TRBD1 matches at 7 bases. The TCR comes from an adult who received the AZD1222 COVID-19 vaccine. Sequencing was performed on peripheral blood, taken 28 days after the second AZD1222 dose. The CDR3 region has the DNA TGTGCCAGCAGACGAACAGGGGAAGATGAAAAACTGTTTTTT. It yields the protein CASRRTGEDEKLFF.